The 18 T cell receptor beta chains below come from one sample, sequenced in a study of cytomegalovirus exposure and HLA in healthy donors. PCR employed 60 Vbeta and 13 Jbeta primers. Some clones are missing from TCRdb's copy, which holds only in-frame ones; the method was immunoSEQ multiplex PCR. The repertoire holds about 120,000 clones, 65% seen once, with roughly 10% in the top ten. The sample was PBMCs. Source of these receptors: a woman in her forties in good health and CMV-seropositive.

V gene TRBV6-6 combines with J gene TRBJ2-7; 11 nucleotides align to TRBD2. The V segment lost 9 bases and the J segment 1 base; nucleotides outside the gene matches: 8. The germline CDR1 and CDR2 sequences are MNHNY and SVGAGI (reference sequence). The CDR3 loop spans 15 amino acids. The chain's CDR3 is CASQPLAGGSYEQYF. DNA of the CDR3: TGTGCCAGTCAACCCCTAGCGGGAGGTTCCTACGAGCAGTACTTC.

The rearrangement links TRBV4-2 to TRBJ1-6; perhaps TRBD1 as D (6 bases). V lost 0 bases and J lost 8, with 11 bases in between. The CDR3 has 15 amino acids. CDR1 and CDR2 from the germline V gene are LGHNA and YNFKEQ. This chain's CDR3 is CASSQEKGVYSPLHF. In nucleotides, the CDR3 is TGTGCCAGCAGCCAAGAAAAGGGGGTATATTCACCCCTCCACTTT.

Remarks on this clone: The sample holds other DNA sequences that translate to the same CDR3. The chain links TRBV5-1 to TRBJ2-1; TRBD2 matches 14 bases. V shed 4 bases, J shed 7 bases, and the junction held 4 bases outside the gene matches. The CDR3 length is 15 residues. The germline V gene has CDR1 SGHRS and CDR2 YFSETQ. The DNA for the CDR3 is TGCGCCAGCAGCCCGACTAGCGGGAGGGGTAATGAGCAGTTCTTC. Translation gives CASSPTSGRGNEQFF.

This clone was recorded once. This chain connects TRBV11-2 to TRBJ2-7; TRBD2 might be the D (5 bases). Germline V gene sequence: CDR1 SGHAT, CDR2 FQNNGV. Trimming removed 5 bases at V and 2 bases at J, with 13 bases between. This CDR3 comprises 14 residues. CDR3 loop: CASSRGLLPYEQYF. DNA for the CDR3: TGTGCCAGCAGCCGCGGACTCCTTCCCTACGAGCAGTACTTC. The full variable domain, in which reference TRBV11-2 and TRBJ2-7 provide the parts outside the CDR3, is EAGVAQSPRYKIIEKRQSVAFWCNPISGHATLYWYQQILGQGPKLLIQFQNNGVVDDSQLPKDRFSAERLKGVDSTLKIQPAKLEDSAVYLCASSRGLLPYEQYFGPGTRLTVT.

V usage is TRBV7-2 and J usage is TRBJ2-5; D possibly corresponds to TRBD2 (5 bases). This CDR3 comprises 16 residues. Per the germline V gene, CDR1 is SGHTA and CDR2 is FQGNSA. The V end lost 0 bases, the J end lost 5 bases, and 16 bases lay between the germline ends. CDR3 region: CASSLASDARGETQYF. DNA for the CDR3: TGTGCCAGCAGCTTAGCGTCGGACGCCAGAGGGGAGACCCAGTACTTC.

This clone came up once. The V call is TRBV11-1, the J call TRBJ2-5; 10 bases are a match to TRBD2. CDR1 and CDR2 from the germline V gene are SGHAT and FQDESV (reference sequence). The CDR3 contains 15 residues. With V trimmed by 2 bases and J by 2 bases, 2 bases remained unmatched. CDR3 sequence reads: CASSLTSGAQETQYF. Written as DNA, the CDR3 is TGTGCCAGCAGCTTAACTAGCGGGGCACAAGAGACCCAGTACTTC.

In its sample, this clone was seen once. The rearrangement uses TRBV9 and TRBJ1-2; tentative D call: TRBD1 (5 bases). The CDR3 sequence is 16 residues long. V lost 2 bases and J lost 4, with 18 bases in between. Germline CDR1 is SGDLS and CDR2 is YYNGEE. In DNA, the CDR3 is TGTGCCAGCAGCGTTTCCCACAGGTCGATGTCCTATGGCTACACCTTC. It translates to CASSVSHRSMSYGYTF.

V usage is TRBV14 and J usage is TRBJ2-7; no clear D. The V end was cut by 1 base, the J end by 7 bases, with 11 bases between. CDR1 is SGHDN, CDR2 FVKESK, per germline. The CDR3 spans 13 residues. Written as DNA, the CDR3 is TGTGCCAGCAGCCAAGTGCTGGCTGGTGAGCAGTACTTC. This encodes CASSQVLAGEQYF.

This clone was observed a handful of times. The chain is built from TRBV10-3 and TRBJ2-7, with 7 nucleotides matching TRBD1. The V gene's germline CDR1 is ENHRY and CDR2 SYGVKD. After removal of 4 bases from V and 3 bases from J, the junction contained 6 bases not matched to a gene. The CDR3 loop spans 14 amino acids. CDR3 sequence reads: CAISVGQVGYEQYF. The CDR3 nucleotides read TGTGCCATCAGTGTTGGACAGGTGGGCTACGAGCAGTACTTC.

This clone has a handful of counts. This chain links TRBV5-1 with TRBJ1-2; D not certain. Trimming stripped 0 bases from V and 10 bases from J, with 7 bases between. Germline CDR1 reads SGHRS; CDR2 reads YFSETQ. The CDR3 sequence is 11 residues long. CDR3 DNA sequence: TGCGCCAGCAGCTTGGCAGGTACCTACACCTTC. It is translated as CASSLAGTYTF. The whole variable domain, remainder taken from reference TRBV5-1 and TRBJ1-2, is KAGVTQTPRYLIKTRGQQVTLSCSPISGHRSVSWYQQTPGQGLQFLFEYFSETQRNKGNFPGRFSGRQFSNSRSEMNVSTLELGDSALYLCASSLAGTYTFGSGTRLTVV.

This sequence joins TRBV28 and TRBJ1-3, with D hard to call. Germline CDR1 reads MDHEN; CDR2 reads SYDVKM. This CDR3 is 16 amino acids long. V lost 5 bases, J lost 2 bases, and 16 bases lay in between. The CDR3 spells CASSALEGGAGNTIYF. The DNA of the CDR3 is TGTGCCAGCAGTGCCCTAGAGGGCGGTGCTGGAAACACCATATATTTT. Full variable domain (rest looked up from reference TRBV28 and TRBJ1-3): DVKVTQSSRYLVKRTGEKVFLECVQDMDHENMFWYRQDPGLGLRLIYFSYDVKMKEKGDIPEGYSVSREKKERFSLILESASTNQTSMYLCASSALEGGAGNTIYFGEGSWLTVV.

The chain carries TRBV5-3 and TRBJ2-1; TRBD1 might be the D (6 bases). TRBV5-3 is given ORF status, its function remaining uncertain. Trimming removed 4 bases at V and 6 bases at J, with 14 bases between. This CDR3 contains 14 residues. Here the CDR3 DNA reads TGTGCCAGAAGCACGTACAGGGCGCGCAATGAGCAGTTCTTC. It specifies CARSTYRARNEQFF.

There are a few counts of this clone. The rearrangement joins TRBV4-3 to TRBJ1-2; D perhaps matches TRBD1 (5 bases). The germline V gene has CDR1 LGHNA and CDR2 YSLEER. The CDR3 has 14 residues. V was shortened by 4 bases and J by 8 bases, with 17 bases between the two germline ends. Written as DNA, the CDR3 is TGCGCCAGCAGCCCGGGGGGGACCGTCACGGGCTACACCTTC. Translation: CASSPGGTVTGYTF.

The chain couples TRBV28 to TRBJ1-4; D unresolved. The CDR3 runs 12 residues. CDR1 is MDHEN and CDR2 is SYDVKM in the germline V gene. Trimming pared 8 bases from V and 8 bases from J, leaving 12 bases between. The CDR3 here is CASGQDLEKLFF. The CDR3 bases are TGTGCCAGCGGGCAGGATCTCGAAAAACTGTTTTTT.

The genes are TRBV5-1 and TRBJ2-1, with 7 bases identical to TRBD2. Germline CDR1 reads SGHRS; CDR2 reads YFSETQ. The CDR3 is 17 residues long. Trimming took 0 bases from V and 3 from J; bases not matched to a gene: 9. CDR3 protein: CASSLVGGDFNYNEQFF. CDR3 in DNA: TGCGCCAGCAGCTTGGTGGGGGGGGACTTTAACTACAATGAGCAGTTCTTC.

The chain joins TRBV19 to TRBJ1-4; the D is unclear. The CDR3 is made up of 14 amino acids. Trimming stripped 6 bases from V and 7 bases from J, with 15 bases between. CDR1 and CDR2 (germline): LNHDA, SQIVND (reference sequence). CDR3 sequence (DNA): TGTGCCAGTAGCCCCTACGGTCGGTTTGAAAAACTGTTTTTT. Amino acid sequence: CASSPYGRFEKLFF.

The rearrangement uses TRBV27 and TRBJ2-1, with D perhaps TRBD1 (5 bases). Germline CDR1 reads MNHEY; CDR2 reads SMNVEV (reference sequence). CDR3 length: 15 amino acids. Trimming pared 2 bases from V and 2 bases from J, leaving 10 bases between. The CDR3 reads CASSLGAPPYNEQFF. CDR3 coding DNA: TGTGCCAGCAGTTTAGGGGCCCCCCCCTACAATGAGCAGTTCTTC.

The CDR3 reads CSARVADIQYF. The CDR3 bases are TGCAGCGCCCGAGTGGCGGACATTCAGTACTTC. J is TRBJ2-4 and V is TRBV29-1; D is ambiguous. The V gene's germline CDR1 is SQVTM and CDR2 ANQGSEA. V was trimmed by 7 bases and J by 8 bases, leaving 12 bases between them. The CDR3 has 11 amino acids. The complete variable domain, with remaining parts taken from reference TRBV29-1 and TRBJ2-4, reads SAVISQKPSRDICQRGTSLTIQCQVDSQVTMMFWYRQQPGQSLTLIATANQGSEATYESGFVIDKFPISRPNLTFSTLTVSNMSPEDSSIYLCSARVADIQYFGAGTRLSVL.